Presented here are 21 T cell receptor beta chains from one specimen sequenced in a study of CD8+CD57+ T cells in acquired aplastic anemia. Template material for TCR beta VDJ and CDR3 profiling consisted of genomic DNA. One entry per CDR3 protein results from TCRdb running MiXCR on the reads. This table has hundreds of thousands of distinct CDR3 sequences, about 70% appearing once. Sequencing used sorted CD4+, CD8+, or CD8+CD57+ T cells (not recorded which) from PBMCs. The source is a human donor in good health, serving as a control.

With regard to this clonotype: One junction end does not reproduce the germline sequence, and a read error may be involved. The chain joins TRBV7-3 to TRBJ1-1, with TRBD1 as a possible D gene (5 bases). Germline values: CDR1 SGHTA, CDR2 FQGTGA. The CDR3 has 13 residues. This chain's CDR3 is CASSSTVHTEDIF. DNA of the CDR3: TGTGCCAGCAGCTCGACAGTGCACACTGAAGATATCTTT.

The chain employs TRBV7-3 and TRBJ1-1, with TRBD1 as a possible D gene (5 bases). The ends were cut back, 8 bases at V and 14 bases at J, with 30 bases in the middle. The CDR3 totals 15 residues. CDR1 and CDR2 (germline): SGHTA, FQGTGA. CDR3 sequence: CASGWSGGGNEQVFF. In DNA form, the CDR3 reads TGTGCCAGCGGATGGAGCGGGGGGGGTAATGAGCAGGTCTTCTTT.

This clonotype was counted ten times or more. The CDR3 sequence is CASSQDNSGAYEQYF. The CDR3 coding sequence is TGTGCCAGCAGCCAAGATAATAGCGGGGCCTACGAGCAGTACTTC. The chain combines TRBV4-2 with TRBJ2-7; 8 bases map to TRBD2. The trim removed 0 bases at V and 2 bases at J, leaving 3 bases unmatched. The CDR3 is made up of 15 amino acids. Germline CDR1 LGHNA, CDR2 YNFKEQ.

V and J are TRBV7-2 and TRBJ1-1; D gene unclear. CDR3 size: 13 residues. Germline V CDR1 and CDR2: SGHTA, FQGNSA. Trimming took off 5 bases at V and 4 bases at J, with 11 bases between the two ends. The CDR3 sequence: CASSIRVLTEAFF. Here the CDR3 DNA reads TGTGCCAGCAGCATCCGGGTGCTCACTGAAGCTTTCTTT.

Concerning this clonotype itself: The junction differs from germline at one of its ends, possibly a read error. The rearrangement links TRBV25-1 to TRBJ1-3, with D possibly matching TRBD1 (5 bases). CDR3 length equals 14 residues. In germline, CDR1 is MGHDK, CDR2 SYGVNS. The CDR3 DNA is TGTGCCAGCAGTGAACCAGGGTCTGAAAACACCTTATATTTT. Amino acid sequence: CASSEPGSENTLYF.

This clonotype showed up many times. The V call is TRBV4-3, the J call TRBJ2-4; 11 nucleotides agree with TRBD2. The trim removed 4 bases at V and 5 bases at J, leaving 7 bases unmatched. There are 16 residues in the CDR3. Germline CDR1 is LGHNA and CDR2 is YSLEER. CDR3: CASSRRLAGRENIQYF. CDR3 DNA: TGCGCCAGCAGCCGCCGACTAGCGGGGAGGGAAAACATTCAGTACTTC.

This chain uses TRBV7-2 with TRBJ2-7; D not certain. Per the germline V gene, CDR1 is SGHTA and CDR2 is FQGNSA. The CDR3 has 15 amino acids. V lost 1 base and J lost 3, with 13 bases in between. The CDR3 nucleotides are TGTGCCAGCAGCTTAGTACACCTAAACGTCTACGAGCAGTACTTC. Translation: CASSLVHLNVYEQYF.

In regard to this clonotype: With a much larger clone just one base away, this may be a read error. CDR3: CASSLKSGSITDAQYF. The CDR3 region has the DNA TGTGCCAGCAGCTTGAAAAGCGGCTCCATCACAGATGCGCAGTATTTT. The V gene is TRBV5-6, the J gene TRBJ2-3; D may be TRBD2 (5 bases). The CDR3 extends over 16 amino acids. CDR1 is SGHDT and CDR2 is YYEEEE in the germline V gene. The full variable domain, rest sourced from reference TRBV5-6 and TRBJ2-3, is DAGVTQSPTHLIKTRGQQVTLRCSPKSGHDTVSWYQQALGQGPQFIFQYYEEEERQRGNFPDRFSGHQFPNYSSELNVNALLLGDSALYLCASSLKSGSITDAQYFGPGTRLTVL.

Notes on this clonotype: A much larger clonotype is one base distant, so this may be a read error. The gene calls are TRBV9 and TRBJ1-1; a possible D gene is TRBD1 (6 bases). The CDR3 is 15 residues long. Trimming left V 4 bases short and J 7 bases short, with 20 bases between. CDR1 and CDR2 (germline): SGDLS, YYNGEE. CDR3 residues: CASSQWGGADNEAFF. CDR3 bases: TGTGCCAGCAGCCAGTGGGGGGGGGCCGACAATGAAGCTTTCTTT.

At least ten counts were recorded for this clonotype. This chain connects TRBV5-8 to TRBJ1-4, with D uncertain. Germline V gene lookup returns CDR1 SGHTS and CDR2 YDEGEE. CDR3 length: 12 residues. Trimming cost V 3 bases and J 8 bases, with 8 bases left between them. DNA for the CDR3: TGTGCCAGCAGCTACCGACGGGAAAAACTGTTTTTT. It translates to CASSYRREKLFF.

This clonotype was recorded once. The conserved phenylalanine or tryptophan is not found at the CDR3 terminus, so this likely reflects a read error. The limits of the CDR3 on the DNA are not certain, so only TCRdb's listed CDR3 is given. The CDR3: CASSQAVTSPHHS. The rearrangement joins TRBV7-2 to TRBJ1-6. The CDR3 is 13 amino acids in total, end residues counted. Germline V CDR1 and CDR2: SGHTA, FQGNSA.

Comment on this clonotype: The junction departs from the called germline gene at one end, perhaps through a read error. The chain couples TRBV7-9 to TRBJ2-7; no definite D call. The CDR3 is 13 residues long. Germline V CDR1 and CDR2: SEHNR, FQNEAQ (reference sequence). CDR3 nucleotide sequence: TGCGCCAGCAGCTCAGACCCGTCCAGCGAGGCTTACTTC. Amino acids: CASSSDPSSEAYF.

The rearrangement uses TRBV5-1 and TRBJ1-1; no clear D. Looked up from germline, CDR1 is SGHRS and CDR2 is YFSETQ. The CDR3 sequence is 14 residues long. Trimming left V 7 bases short and J 3 bases short, with 16 bases between. The CDR3 loop is CASRDSDQHTEAFF. Here the CDR3 DNA reads TGCGCCAGCCGAGACTCGGATCAGCACACTGAAGCTTTCTTT.

The rearrangement links TRBV5-4 to TRBJ2-3; no firm D call. V was cut by 3 bases and J by 5 bases, with 13 bases left in between. Germline values: CDR1 SGHNT, CDR2 YYREEE (reference sequence). The CDR3 contains 14 residues. For the CDR3, the DNA is TGTGCCAGCAGCTCAACCTACTCGGGAGATACGCAGTATTTT. It is translated as CASSSTYSGDTQYF.

This clonotype was counted many times. The chain employs TRBV20-1 and TRBJ2-1; TRBD2 matches at 12 bases. Germline CDR1 is DFQATT and CDR2 is SNEGSKA (reference sequence). This CDR3 has 14 residues. J was trimmed by 4 bases and V by 7 bases; bases with no gene match: 5. The CDR3 coding sequence is TGCAGTGGAGGGCTAGCGGGGGGGTACAATGAGCAGTTCTTC. As protein: CSGGLAGGYNEQFF.

The gene calls are TRBV7-8 and TRBJ2-3; D may be TRBD1 (5 bases). V dropped 2 bases and J dropped 8 bases, with 23 bases sitting between them. CDR1 and CDR2 (germline): SGHVS, FQNEAQ. This CDR3 region has 17 residues. CDR3 nucleotide sequence: TGTGCCAGCAGCTTACCCCAGGCTAGGGGCACTGAAGCTACGCAGTATTTT. Its protein is CASSLPQARGTEATQYF.

The rearrangement links TRBV7-9 to TRBJ2-7; D gene ambiguous. Between the trimmed V and J ends, which lost 5 bases and 0 bases, there was a span of 11 bases. Germline CDR1 reads SEHNR; CDR2 reads FQNEAQ (reference sequence). The CDR3 runs to 14 residues. CDR3 nucleotide sequence: TGTGCCAGCAGCCCAGACTTTCCCTCCTACGAGCAGTACTTC. Translated, it gives CASSPDFPSYEQYF.

In its sample, this clonotype was seen many times. This sequence joins TRBV4-3 and TRBJ2-5; possibly TRBD2 for D (6 bases). The germline V and J ends were trimmed by 1 base and 4 bases, with 13 bases remaining between them. Looked up from germline, CDR1 is LGHNA and CDR2 is YSLEER. The CDR3 loop spans 15 amino acids. Written as DNA, the CDR3 is TGCGCCAGCAGCCAAGTCCCAGGGCGGGGAGAGACCCAGTACTTC. Its translation is CASSQVPGRGETQYF.

This clonotype was seen at least ten times. The chain joins TRBV24-1 to TRBJ2-2; D gene uncertain. This CDR3 spans 17 amino acids. The V gene's germline CDR1 is KGHDR and CDR2 SFDVKD. V was pared by 1 base and J by 1 base, with 12 bases between. CDR3 protein: CATSDLMGYGNTGELFF. CDR3 sequence (DNA): TGTGCCACCAGTGATTTAATGGGGTACGGGAACACCGGGGAGCTGTTTTTT.

The chain links TRBV7-2 to TRBJ1-6; TRBD1 matches 8 bases. This CDR3 is built from 17 residues. Germline CDR1 SGHTA, CDR2 FQGNSA. Trimming at V came to 3 bases and at J to 9 bases, leaving 13 bases not matched to a gene. DNA of the CDR3: TGTGCCAGCAGCTTCGAACAGGGGGGAAGGGTTAGTTCACCCCTCCACTTT. Its translation is CASSFEQGGRVSSPLHF.

A single count supports this clonotype. A junction end diverges from the germline sequence, so it may reflect a read error. The chain couples TRBV5-1 to TRBJ2-3; 8 bases fit TRBD2. In germline, CDR1 is SGHRS, CDR2 YFSETQ. CDR3 length equals 16 residues. The chain's CDR3 is CASSQDGIGGVDTQYF. The DNA for the CDR3 is TGTGCCAGCAGCCAGGATGGCATCGGGGGGGTGGATACGCAGTATTTT. The whole variable domain, filled in from reference TRBV5-1 and TRBJ2-3, reads KAGVTQTPRYLIKTRGQQVTLSCSPISGHRSVSWYQQTPGQGLQFLFEYFSETQRNKGNFPGRFSGRQFSNSRSEMNVSTLELGDSALYLCASSQDGIGGVDTQYFGPGTRLTVL.